The entry that follows covers one T cell receptor beta chain sequence. The antigen remains unidentified. Given a much more abundant clone one base away, this may be a read error. This CDR3 fails to terminate in the conserved phenylalanine or tryptophan, so it likely reflects a read error. CDR1 is SGHRS, CDR2 YFSETQ, per germline. This CDR3 comprises 12 residues. V shed 5 bases and J shed 4 bases, with 10 bases lying between them. The authors amplified TCR beta CDR3 regions from RNA transcripts. Investigators did first-round RT-PCR with HTBI primers, then second-round multiplex PCR. TCRdb re-called the multiplex PCR reads with MiXCR, one entry per CDR3 protein. The profile shows hundreds of thousands of distinct CDR3 sequences, approximately 21% of them singletons. The sample originates from a study of Graves' ophthalmopathy and Graves' hyperthyroidism. General study findings and limits: The blood repertoire also included most expanded thyroid clonotypes above 0.001 frequency.

The sample consisted of peripheral blood. This TCR was sampled from a woman between 18 and 30 years old with stable Graves' hyperthyroidism. Some clones in this sample may be carry-over from other donors' samples. The chain combines TRBV5-1 with TRBJ2-7; the D is unclear. DNA of the CDR3: TGCGCCAGCAGATCGATGGATTACGAGCAGTACCTC. Encoded protein: CASRSMDYEQYL.